The 15 T cell receptor beta chains below come from one sample, sequenced in a study of blood T cell repertoires in COVID-19. Assay used: immunoSEQ multiplex PCR; TCRdb lists only in-frame clones, some missing. In the table there are fewer than 200,000 clones, around 82% of which are singletons. The sequenced sample was PBMCs or T cells enriched from blood (not recorded which). Receptor source: a woman aged 50 to 65 in a cohort exposed to, infected with or recovered from COVID-19 (not recorded which).

V is TRBV19 and J is TRBJ1-1; TRBD1 aligns across 7 bases. V gave up 8 bases and J gave up 3 bases; unmatched junction bases: 3. This CDR3 is 12 amino acids long. The germline gives CDR1 LNHDA, CDR2 SQIVND (reference sequence). The CDR3 region has the DNA TGTGCCAGTGGGGACAGAGACACTGAAGCTTTCTTT. Translated, it gives CASGDRDTEAFF.

This clone was found a few times. J is TRBJ1-3 and V is TRBV28, with 8 bases matching TRBD1. Germline V CDR1 and CDR2: MDHEN, SYDVKM. V lost 6 bases to trimming and J lost 16 bases; unmatched junction nucleotides: 8. The CDR3 loop spans 11 amino acids. CDR3 sequence: CASSSDRAPYF. The CDR3 DNA reads TGTGCCAGCAGCTCGGACAGGGCACCCTATTTT.

This chain uses TRBV7-9 with TRBJ1-2, with 7 bases identical to TRBD1. This CDR3 has 14 amino acids. Trimming removed 5 bases from V and 7 bases from J; junction bases left unmatched: 10. CDR1 and CDR2 from the germline V gene are SEHNR and FQNEAQ (reference sequence). The CDR3 coding sequence is TGTGCCAGCAGCGACCGGGACAGCGTGGGTGGCTACACCTTC. Translation: CASSDRDSVGGYTF.

The CDR3 loop is CASSPFTSGEQFF. As DNA, the CDR3 is TGTGCCAGCAGCCCCTTTACTAGCGGGGAGCAGTTCTTC. The genes are TRBV5-6 and TRBJ2-1; 9 bases align to TRBD2. V gave up 4 bases and J gave up 10 bases; unmatched junction bases: 6. CDR1 is SGHDT, CDR2 YYEEEE, per germline. The CDR3 sequence is 13 residues long.

The chain couples TRBV19 to TRBJ2-1; D gene uncertain. This CDR3 spans 14 amino acids. Trimming stripped 3 bases from V and 5 bases from J, with 11 bases between. Germline V gene data show CDR1 as LNHDA and CDR2 as SQIVND (reference sequence). CDR3 sequence (DNA): TGTGCCAGTAGTATGAGAGGAGTTAACAATGAGCAGTTCTTC. Translated: CASSMRGVNNEQFF.

The CDR3 is CASSFVEEETQYF. CDR3 DNA: TGTGCCAGCAGTTTTGTCGAGGAGGAGACCCAGTACTTC. The chain couples TRBV27 to TRBJ2-5; D uncertain. This CDR3 region has 13 residues. The germline V gene encodes CDR1 MNHEY and CDR2 SMNVEV (reference sequence). V lost 3 bases to trimming and J lost 5 bases, with 10 bases between them.

The chain links TRBV7-3 to TRBJ1-1; D remains ambiguous. The germline CDR1 and CDR2 sequences are SGHTA and FQGTGA. V lost 1 base and J 0 bases, leaving 6 bases between the germline ends. This CDR3 is built from 14 residues. The CDR3 region is CASSLSYLNTEAFF. The CDR3 coding sequence is TGTGCCAGCAGCTTAAGCTATCTGAACACTGAAGCTTTCTTT. Based on the CDR3 plus reference TRBV7-3 and TRBJ1-1, the full variable domain is GAGVSQTPSNKVTEKGKYVELRCDPISGHTALYWYRQSLGQGPEFLIYFQGTGAADDSGLPNDRFFAVRPEGSVSTLKIQRTERGDSAVYLCASSLSYLNTEAFFGQGTRLTVV.

This chain joins TRBV11-2 and TRBJ2-1; TRBD2 matches at 8 bases. Trimming cost V 8 bases and J 2 bases; bases outside gene matches: 8. The CDR3 totals 15 residues. Germline V lookup: CDR1 SGHAT, CDR2 FQNNGV. The CDR3 sequence: CASGAYSGAYNEQFF. DNA of the CDR3: TGTGCCAGCGGGGCCTATAGCGGGGCCTACAATGAGCAGTTCTTC. The complete variable domain, with remaining parts taken from reference TRBV11-2 and TRBJ2-1, reads EAGVAQSPRYKIIEKRQSVAFWCNPISGHATLYWYQQILGQGPKLLIQFQNNGVVDDSQLPKDRFSAERLKGVDSTLKIQPAKLEDSAVYLCASGAYSGAYNEQFFGPGTRLTVL.

V usage is TRBV28 and J usage is TRBJ2-2; a weak D match, TRBD1 (5 bases). Trimming stripped 5 bases from V and 4 bases from J, with 14 bases between. This CDR3 has 15 amino acids. Germline V gene sequence: CDR1 MDHEN, CDR2 SYDVKM. The CDR3 DNA reads as TGTGCCAGCAGTCCGAATATCAGGGCCACCGGGGAGCTGTTTTTT. Translation: CASSPNIRATGELFF.

The rearrangement links TRBV29-1 to TRBJ2-7; 7 nucleotides agree with TRBD1. Losses at the gene ends were 7 bases for V and 3 bases for J; bases not matched to a gene: 6. This CDR3 comprises 12 residues. The germline CDR1 and CDR2 sequences are SQVTM and ANQGSEA. The DNA for the CDR3 is TGCAGCGCCCGGGACAGCCGCTACGAGCAGTACTTC. Amino acids: CSARDSRYEQYF.

This clone has only a few counts. The gene calls are TRBV19 and TRBJ2-5, with D tentatively TRBD1 (5 bases). The germline gives CDR1 LNHDA, CDR2 SQIVND (reference sequence). The CDR3 loop spans 13 amino acids. The V end was cut by 1 base, the J end by 2 bases, with 5 bases between. The CDR3 DNA sequence: TGTGCCAGTAGTATAGCAGGGCAAGAGACCCAGTACTTC. Its translation: CASSIAGQETQYF.

The chain combines TRBV7-9 with TRBJ1-2; TRBD1 aligns across 7 bases. Germline values: CDR1 SEHNR, CDR2 FQNEAQ (reference sequence). CDR3 size: 14 residues. The trim removed 6 bases at V and 0 bases at J, leaving 4 bases unmatched. CDR3 sequence: CASSWTGSNYGYTF. The CDR3 DNA reads TGTGCCAGCAGTTGGACAGGCTCTAACTATGGCTACACCTTC.

This clone was seen once. The chain joins TRBV5-4 to TRBJ2-7, with 15 bases matching TRBD2. The V gene end was trimmed by 4 bases and the J gene end by 2 bases; junction bases not matched to a gene: 7. This CDR3 region has 17 residues. Per germline, CDR1 SGHNT and CDR2 YYREEE (reference sequence). The CDR3 nucleotides read TGTGCCAGCAGCCTCTCCGGACTAGCGGGAGGGCCCTACGAGCAGTACTTC. This encodes CASSLSGLAGGPYEQYF.

As regards this clone: Other nucleotide sequences from this sample produce the same CDR3. This rearrangement joins TRBV19 to TRBJ1-1; no clear D. This CDR3 region has 13 residues. V was pared by 4 bases and J by 1 base, with 7 bases between. Germline-derived CDR1 and CDR2 are LNHDA and SQIVND (reference sequence). The CDR3 sequence: CASSKTANTEAFF. CDR3 coding DNA: TGTGCCAGTAGTAAAACTGCGAACACTGAAGCTTTCTTT.

This rearrangement joins TRBV3-1 (or the pseudogene TRBV3-2) to TRBJ1-6, with D possibly TRBD1 on 5 matching bases. Germline assignment: CDR1 LGHDT and CDR2 YNNKEL (reference sequence). Between the trimmed V and J ends, which lost 6 bases and 7 bases, there was a span of 19 bases. This CDR3 has 16 amino acids. As DNA, the CDR3 is TGTGCCAGCAGGAACAATTACCGGGACTTCAATTCACCCCTCCACTTT. Residues: CASRNNYRDFNSPLHF.